Sequencing of this T cell receptor (beta chain) was carried out in a study of blood T cell repertoires in COVID-19. Study background: Acute and convalescent COVID-19 samples came from the United States, Italy and Spain. Nucleic acid was either cDNA or gDNA, and it came from T cells, B-cell-depleted T cells, or PBMCs.

This CDR3 region has 15 residues. In the original workflow: Reference gene primer amplification gave nucleated cell count estimates. Sequenced by immunoSEQ multiplex PCR; TCRdb stores in-frame clones only, minus some. V and J calls and clone size are as listed in that table; D and trimming were resolved from the DNA. Counted here are 200,000 to 300,000 clones, 80% to 90% occurring once; the ten biggest clones make up about 4%. This clonotype was obtained from a man aged 50-59 years with acute or convalescent COVID-19. The sequenced material came from peripheral blood. This sequence joins TRBV21-1 and TRBJ2-5; TRBD1 is the table's D call and was not checked against the DNA. TRBV21-1 is shown as a pseudogene. The CDR3 coding sequence is TGTGCCAGCAGCCCTCGGGACAGGGGGCCGGAGACCCAGTACTTC. As protein: CASSPRDRGPETQYF.